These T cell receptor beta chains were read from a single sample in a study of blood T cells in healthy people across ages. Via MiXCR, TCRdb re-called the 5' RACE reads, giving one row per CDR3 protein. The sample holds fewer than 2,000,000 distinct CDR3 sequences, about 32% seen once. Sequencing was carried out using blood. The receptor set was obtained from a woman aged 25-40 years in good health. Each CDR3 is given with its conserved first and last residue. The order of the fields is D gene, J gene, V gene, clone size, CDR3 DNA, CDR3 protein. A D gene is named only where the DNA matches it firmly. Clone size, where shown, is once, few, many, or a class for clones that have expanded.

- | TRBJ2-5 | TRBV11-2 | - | TGTGCCAGCAGCCCCGGACAGCGAGCGTGGGAGCAGTACTTC | CASSPGQRAWEQYF
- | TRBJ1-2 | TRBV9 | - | TGTGCCAGCAGCGTAGGTGAGGGGATCTATGGCTACACCTTC | CASSVGEGIYGYTF
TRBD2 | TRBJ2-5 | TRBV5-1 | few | TGCGCCAGCAGCTTGGGTTCGGCTAGCGGGAGCAGGGAGACCCAGTACTTC | CASSLGSASGSRETQYF
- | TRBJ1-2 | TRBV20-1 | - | TGCAGTGCTAGAGATGGACAGTGTTTAAGCTATGGCTACACCTTC | CSARDGQCLSYGYTF
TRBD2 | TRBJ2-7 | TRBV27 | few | TGTGCCAGCAGTTTAGGGTATGCGGGGGCCTACGAGCAGTACTTC | CASSLGYAGAYEQYF
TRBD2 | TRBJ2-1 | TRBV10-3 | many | TGTGCCATCAGTGCACCGGGACTAGCGGGACAAGGCAATGAGCAGTTCTTC | CAISAPGLAGQGNEQFF
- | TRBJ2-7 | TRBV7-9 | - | TGTGCCAGCAGACCTAACACAGGGAGCAACGAGCAGTACTTC | CASRPNTGSNEQYF
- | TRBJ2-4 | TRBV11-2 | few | TGTGCCAGCAGCTTAGAAGGCATCGGGGGAGACATTCAGTACTTC | CASSLEGIGGDIQYF
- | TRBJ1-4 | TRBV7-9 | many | TGTGCCAGCAGCCTTTCTCGGGGAGGGAGTGAAAAACTGTTTTTT | CASSLSRGGSEKLFF
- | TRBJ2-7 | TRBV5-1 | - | TGCGCCAGCCGGTTCGGGACACTAGATCCCTACGAGCAGTACTTC | CASRFGTLDPYEQYF
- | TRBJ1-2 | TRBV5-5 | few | TGTGCCAGCAGCCTCGCCGGGCGGCCAGCCAACTATGGCTACACCTTC | CASSLAGRPANYGYTF
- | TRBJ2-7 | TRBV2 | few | TGTGCCAGCAGTGAATTGGGGGCGGTCGAGCAGTACTTC | CASSELGAVEQYF
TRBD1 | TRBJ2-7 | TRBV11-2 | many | TGTGCCAGCAGCGCGGGACAGGGTGTCTACGAGCAGTACTTC | CASSAGQGVYEQYF
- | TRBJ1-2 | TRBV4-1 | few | TGCGCCAGCAGCCCCGATCCAGGAGCATCTGGCTACACCTTC | CASSPDPGASGYTF
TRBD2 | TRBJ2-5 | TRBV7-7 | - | TGTGCCAGCAGCTCGGGACTAGCGGGGGTGATCCAAGAGACCCAGTACTTC | CASSSGLAGVIQETQYF
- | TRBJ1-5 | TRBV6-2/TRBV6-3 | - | TGTGCCAGCAGTTACAGGGGCGTAAGCAATCAGCCCCAGCATTTT | CASSYRGVSNQPQHF
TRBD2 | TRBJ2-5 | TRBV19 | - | TGTGCCAGTAGCAGGGCGGGAGACCCCTCGGAGACCCAGTACTTC | CASSRAGDPSETQYF
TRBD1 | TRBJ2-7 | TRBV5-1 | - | TGCGCCAGCAGCTTTATGACAGGGGGCACCTACGAGCAGTACTTC | CASSFMTGGTYEQYF
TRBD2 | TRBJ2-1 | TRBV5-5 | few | TGTGCCAGCAGCTTGTTTCCTTTGACGACTAGCGGGGGGATCTACAATGAGCAGTTCTTC | CASSLFPLTTSGGIYNEQFF
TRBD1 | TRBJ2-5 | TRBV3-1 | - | TGTGCCAGCAGCCTTTCCGGGACAGGGGCCGTAGGTGAGCAGTACTTC | CASSLSGTGAVGEQYF
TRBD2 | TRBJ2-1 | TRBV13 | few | TGTGCCAGCAGCCTCCGGACTAGCGGATATGAGCAGTTCTTC | CASSLRTSGYEQFF
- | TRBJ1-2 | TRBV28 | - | TGTGCCAGCAGCCCACGTGGGGGTATGGGTGGCTATGGCTACACCTTC | CASSPRGGMGGYGYTF